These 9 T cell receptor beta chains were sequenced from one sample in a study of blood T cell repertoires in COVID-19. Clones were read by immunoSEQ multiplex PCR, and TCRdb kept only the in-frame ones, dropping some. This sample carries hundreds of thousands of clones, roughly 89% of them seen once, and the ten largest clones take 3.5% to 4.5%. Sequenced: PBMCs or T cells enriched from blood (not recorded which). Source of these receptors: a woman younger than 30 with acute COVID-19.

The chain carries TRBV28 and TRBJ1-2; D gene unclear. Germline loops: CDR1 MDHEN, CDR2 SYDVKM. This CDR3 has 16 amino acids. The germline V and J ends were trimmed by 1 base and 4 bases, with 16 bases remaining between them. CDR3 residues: CASSLLEDGTSYGYTF. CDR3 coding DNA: TGTGCCAGCAGTTTATTGGAGGACGGAACCTCCTATGGCTACACCTTC.

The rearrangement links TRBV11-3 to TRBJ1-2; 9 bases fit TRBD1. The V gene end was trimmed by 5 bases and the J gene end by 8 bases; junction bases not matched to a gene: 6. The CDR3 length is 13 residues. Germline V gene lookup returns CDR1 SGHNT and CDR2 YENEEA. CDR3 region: CASSTDRGYGYTF. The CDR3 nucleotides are TGTGCCAGCAGCACGGACAGGGGCTACGGCTACACCTTC.

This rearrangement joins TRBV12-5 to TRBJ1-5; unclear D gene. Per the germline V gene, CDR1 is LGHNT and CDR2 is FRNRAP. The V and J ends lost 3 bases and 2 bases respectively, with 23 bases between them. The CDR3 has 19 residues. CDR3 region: CASGLLEERAIEGNQPQHF. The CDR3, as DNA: TGTGCTAGTGGTTTATTGGAAGAGAGGGCTATAGAAGGCAATCAGCCCCAGCATTTT.

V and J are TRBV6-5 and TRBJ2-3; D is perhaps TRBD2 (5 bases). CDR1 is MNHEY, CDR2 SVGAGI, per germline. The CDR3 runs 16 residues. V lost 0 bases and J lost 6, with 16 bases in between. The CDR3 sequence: CASSYSGSPGSDTQYF. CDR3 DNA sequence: TGTGCCAGCAGTTACTCGGGGAGCCCGGGCTCGGATACGCAGTATTTT.

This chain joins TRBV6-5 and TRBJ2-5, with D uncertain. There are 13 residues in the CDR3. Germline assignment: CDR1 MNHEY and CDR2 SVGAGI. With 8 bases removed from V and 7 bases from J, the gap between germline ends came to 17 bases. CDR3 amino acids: CASRPRGGRTQYF. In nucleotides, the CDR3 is TGTGCCAGCCGTCCGAGAGGTGGCAGGACCCAGTACTTC.

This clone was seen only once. CDR3 protein: CSVVRGLGTEAFF. For the CDR3, the DNA is TGCAGCGTTGTACGGGGTCTAGGGACTGAAGCTTTCTTT. The chain carries TRBV29-1 and TRBJ1-1; D call uncertain. V was trimmed by 4 bases and J by 5 bases, leaving 14 bases between them. In germline, CDR1 is SQVTM, CDR2 ANQGSEA. The CDR3 runs 13 residues.

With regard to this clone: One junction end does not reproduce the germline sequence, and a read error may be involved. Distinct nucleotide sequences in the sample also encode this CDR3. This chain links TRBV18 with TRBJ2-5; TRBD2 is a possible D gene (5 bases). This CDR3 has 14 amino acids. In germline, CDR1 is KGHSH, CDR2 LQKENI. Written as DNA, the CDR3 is TGTGCCAGCTCTCCACCCGGACTTCAAGAGACCCAGTACTTC. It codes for CASSPPGLQETQYF.

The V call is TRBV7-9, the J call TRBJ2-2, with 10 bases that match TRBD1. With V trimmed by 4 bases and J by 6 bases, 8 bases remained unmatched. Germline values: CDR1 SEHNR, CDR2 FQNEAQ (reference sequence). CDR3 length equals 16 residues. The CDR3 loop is CASSSRDRGTPGELFF. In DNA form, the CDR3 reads TGTGCCAGCAGCTCTAGGGACAGGGGTACCCCCGGGGAGCTGTTTTTT.

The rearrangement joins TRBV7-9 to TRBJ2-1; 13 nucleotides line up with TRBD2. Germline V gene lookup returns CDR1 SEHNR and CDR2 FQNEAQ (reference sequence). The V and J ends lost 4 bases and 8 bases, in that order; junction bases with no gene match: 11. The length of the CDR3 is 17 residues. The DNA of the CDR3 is TGTGCCAGCAGCTCCTTAACCGGGACTAGCGGGAAACATGAGCAGTTCTTC. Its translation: CASSSLTGTSGKHEQFF.